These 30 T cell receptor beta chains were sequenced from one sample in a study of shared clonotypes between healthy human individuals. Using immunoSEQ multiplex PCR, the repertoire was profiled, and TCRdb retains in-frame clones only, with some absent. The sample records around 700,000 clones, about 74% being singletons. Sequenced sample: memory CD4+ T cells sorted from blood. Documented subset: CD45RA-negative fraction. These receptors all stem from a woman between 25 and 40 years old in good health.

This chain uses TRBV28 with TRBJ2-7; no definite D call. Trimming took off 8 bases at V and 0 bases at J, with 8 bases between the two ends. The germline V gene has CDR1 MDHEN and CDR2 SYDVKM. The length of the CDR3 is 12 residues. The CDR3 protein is CASGFYSYEQYF. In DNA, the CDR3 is TGTGCCAGCGGCTTCTACTCCTACGAGCAGTACTTC.

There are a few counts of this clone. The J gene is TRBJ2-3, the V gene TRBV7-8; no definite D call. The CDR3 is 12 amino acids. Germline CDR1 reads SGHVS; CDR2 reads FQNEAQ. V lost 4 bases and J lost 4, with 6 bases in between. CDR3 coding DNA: TGTGCCAGCAGCTATCGAGCAGATACGCAGTATTTT. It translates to CASSYRADTQYF.

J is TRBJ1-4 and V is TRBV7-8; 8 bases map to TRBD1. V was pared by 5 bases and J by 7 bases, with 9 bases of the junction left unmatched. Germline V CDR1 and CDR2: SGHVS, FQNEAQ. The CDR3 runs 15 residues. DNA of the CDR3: TGTGCCAGCAGCCCAGGGACAGGCGATGCTGAAAAACTGTTTTTT. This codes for CASSPGTGDAEKLFF.

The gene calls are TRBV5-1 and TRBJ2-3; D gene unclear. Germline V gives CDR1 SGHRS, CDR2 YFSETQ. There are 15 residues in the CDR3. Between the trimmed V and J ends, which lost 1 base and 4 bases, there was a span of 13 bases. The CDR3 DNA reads TGCGCCAGCAGCTTGAGTGTGGGGATCCCAGATACGCAGTATTTT. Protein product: CASSLSVGIPDTQYF.

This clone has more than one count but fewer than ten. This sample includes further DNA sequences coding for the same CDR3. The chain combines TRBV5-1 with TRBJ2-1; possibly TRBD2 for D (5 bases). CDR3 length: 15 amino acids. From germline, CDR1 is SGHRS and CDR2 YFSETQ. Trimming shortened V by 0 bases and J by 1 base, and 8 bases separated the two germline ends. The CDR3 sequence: CASSLASGSYNEQFF. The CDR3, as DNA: TGCGCCAGCAGCTTGGCGTCGGGATCCTACAATGAGCAGTTCTTC.

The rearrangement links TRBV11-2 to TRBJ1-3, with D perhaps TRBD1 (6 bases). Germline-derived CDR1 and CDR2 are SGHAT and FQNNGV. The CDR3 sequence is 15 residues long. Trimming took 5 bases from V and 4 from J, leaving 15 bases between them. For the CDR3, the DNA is TGTGCCAGCAGCGCGTACGGGGGGCCCGGAAACACCATATATTTT. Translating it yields CASSAYGGPGNTIYF.

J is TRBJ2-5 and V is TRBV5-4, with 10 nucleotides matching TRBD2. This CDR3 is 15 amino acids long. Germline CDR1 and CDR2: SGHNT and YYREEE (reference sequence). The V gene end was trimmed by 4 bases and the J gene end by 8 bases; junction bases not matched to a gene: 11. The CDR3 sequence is CASSARVAGGLTQYF. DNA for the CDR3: TGTGCCAGCAGCGCCCGAGTAGCGGGAGGCCTTACCCAGTACTTC.

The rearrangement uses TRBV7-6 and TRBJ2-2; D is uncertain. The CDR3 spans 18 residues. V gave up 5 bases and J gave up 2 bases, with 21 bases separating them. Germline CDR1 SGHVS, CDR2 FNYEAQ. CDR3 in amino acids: CASSLRGLPAANTGELFF. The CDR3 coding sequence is TGTGCCAGCAGCCTAAGAGGCCTCCCGGCTGCAAACACCGGGGAGCTGTTTTTT.

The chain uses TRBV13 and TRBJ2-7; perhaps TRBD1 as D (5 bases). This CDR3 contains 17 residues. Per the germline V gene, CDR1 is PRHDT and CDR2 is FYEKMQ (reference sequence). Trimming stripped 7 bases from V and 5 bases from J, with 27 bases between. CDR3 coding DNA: TGTGCCAGCACCAGACTGTGGGGTGGGCAGGGTGGCGACGAGCAGTACTTC. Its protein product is CASTRLWGGQGGDEQYF.

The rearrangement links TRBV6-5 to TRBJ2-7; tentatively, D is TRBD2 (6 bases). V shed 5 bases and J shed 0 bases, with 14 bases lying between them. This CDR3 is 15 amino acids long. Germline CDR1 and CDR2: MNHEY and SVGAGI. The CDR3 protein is CASSTIGGSSYEQYF. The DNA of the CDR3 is TGTGCCAGCAGTACGATTGGGGGGAGCTCCTACGAGCAGTACTTC.

Written as DNA, the CDR3 is TGCGCCAGCAGCCAAGATCCCCTCGCTAGCGGGAGCTCCTACGAGCAGTACTTC. Translated, it gives CASSQDPLASGSSYEQYF. V and J are TRBV4-1 and TRBJ2-7, with 10 bases fitting TRBD2. With V trimmed by 0 bases and J by 0 bases, 8 bases remained unmatched. In germline, CDR1 is MGHRA, CDR2 YSYEKL. The CDR3 runs to 18 residues.

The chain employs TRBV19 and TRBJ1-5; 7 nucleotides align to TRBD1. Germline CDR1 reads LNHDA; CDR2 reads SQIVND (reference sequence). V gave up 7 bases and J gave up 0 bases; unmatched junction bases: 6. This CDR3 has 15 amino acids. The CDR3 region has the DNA TGTGCCAGTAACGGACAGGCCCATAGCAATCAGCCCCAGCATTTT. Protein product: CASNGQAHSNQPQHF. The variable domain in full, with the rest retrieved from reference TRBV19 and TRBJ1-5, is DGGITQSPKYLFRKEGQNVTLSCEQNLNHDAMYWYRQDPGQGLRLIYYSQIVNDFQKGDIAEGYSVSREKKESFPLTVTSAQKNPTAFYLCASNGQAHSNQPQHFGDGTRLSIL.

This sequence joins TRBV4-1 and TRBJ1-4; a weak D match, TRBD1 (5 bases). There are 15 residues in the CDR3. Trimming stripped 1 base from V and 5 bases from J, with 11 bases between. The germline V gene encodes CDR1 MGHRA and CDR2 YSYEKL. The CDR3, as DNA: TGCGCCAGCAGCCAAGGGAACAGGCAGAATGAAAAACTGTTTTTT. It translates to CASSQGNRQNEKLFF.

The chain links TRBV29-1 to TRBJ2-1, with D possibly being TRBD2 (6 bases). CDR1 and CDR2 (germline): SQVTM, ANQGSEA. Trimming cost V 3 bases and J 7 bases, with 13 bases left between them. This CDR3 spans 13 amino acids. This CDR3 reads CSVEGLHTNEQFF. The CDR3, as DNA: TGCAGCGTTGAGGGACTTCATACTAATGAGCAGTTCTTC.

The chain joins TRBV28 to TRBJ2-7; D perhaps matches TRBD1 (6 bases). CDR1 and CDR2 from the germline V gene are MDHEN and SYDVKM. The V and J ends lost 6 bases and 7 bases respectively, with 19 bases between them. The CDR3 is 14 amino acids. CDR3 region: CASRLRDTNMEQYF. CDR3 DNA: TGTGCCAGCAGGCTCCGGGACACCAATATGGAGCAGTACTTC.

CDR3 residues: CASSRQERYEQYF. The CDR3 DNA is TGTGCCAGCTCGCGTCAGGAACGGTACGAGCAGTACTTC. The V call is TRBV27, the J call TRBJ2-7, with D unclear. The CDR3 runs to 13 residues. The V gene lost 8 bases and the J gene lost 4 bases, with 15 bases spanning the gap. Germline CDR1 is MNHEY and CDR2 is SMNVEV (reference sequence).

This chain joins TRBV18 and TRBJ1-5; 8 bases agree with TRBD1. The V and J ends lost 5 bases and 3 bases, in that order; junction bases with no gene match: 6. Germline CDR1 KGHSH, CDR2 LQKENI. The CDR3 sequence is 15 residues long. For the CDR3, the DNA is TGTGCCAGCTCATCACAGGGGGACCACAATCAGCCCCAGCATTTT. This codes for CASSSQGDHNQPQHF. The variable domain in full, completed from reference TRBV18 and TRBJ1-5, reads NAGVMQNPRHLVRRRGQEARLRCSPMKGHSHVYWYRQLPEEGLKFMVYLQKENIIDESGMPKERFSAEFPKEGPSILRIQQVVRGDSAAYFCASSSQGDHNQPQHFGDGTRLSIL.

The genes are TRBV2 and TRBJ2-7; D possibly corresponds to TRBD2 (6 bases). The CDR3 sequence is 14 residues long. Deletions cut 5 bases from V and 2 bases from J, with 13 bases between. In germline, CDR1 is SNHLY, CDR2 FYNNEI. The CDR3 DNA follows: TGTGCCAGCAGTCCTACGACTAGTACCTACGAGCAGTACTTC. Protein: CASSPTTSTYEQYF.

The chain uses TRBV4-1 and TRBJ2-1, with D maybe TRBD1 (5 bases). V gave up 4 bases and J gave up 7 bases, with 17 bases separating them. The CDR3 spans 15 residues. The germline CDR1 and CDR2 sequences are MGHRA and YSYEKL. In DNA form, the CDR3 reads TGCGCCAGCAGCCCTTTGGGGCTTGTTACTAATGAGCAGTTCTTC. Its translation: CASSPLGLVTNEQFF.

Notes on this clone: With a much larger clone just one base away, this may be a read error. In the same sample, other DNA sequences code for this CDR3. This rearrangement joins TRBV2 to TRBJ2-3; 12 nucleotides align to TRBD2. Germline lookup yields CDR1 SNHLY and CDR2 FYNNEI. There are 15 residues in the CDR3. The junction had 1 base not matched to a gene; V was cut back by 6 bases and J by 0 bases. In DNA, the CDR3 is TGTGCCAGCAGCGGGACTAGCGGGAGCACAGATACGCAGTATTTT. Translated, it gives CASSGTSGSTDTQYF.

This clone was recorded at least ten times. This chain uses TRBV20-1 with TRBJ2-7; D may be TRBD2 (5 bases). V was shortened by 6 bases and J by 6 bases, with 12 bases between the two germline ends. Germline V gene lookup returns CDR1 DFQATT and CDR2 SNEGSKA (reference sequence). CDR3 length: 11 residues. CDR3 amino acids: CSAPDFAEQYF. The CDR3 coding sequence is TGCAGTGCCCCGGACTTCGCCGAGCAGTACTTC.

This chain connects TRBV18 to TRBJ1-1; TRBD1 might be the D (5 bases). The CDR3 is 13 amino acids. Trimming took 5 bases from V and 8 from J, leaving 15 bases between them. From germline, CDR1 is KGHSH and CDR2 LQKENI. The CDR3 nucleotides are TGTGCCAGCTCAAGACAGAGCAGCCCCGAAGCTTTCTTT. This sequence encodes CASSRQSSPEAFF.

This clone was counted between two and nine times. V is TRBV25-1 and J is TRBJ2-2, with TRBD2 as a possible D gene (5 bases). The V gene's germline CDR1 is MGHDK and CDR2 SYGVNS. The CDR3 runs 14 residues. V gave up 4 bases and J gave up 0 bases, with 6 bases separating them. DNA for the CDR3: TGTGCCAGCAGTGCGGGATCGAACACCGGGGAGCTGTTTTTT. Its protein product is CASSAGSNTGELFF.

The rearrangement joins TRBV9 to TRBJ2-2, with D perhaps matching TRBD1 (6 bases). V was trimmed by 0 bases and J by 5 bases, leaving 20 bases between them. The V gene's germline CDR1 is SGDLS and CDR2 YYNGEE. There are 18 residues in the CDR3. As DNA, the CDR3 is TGTGCCAGCAGCGTAGCCCCCGGGGCAGGGGTGACAACCGGGGAGCTGTTTTTT. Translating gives CASSVAPGAGVTTGELFF.

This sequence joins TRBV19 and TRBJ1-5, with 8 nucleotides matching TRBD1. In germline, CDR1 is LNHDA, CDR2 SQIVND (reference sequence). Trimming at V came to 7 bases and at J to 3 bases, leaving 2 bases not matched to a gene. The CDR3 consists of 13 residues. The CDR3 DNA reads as TGTGCCAGTACGGACAGGGTCAATCAGCCCCAGCATTTT. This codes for CASTDRVNQPQHF. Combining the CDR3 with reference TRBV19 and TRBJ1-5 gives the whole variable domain DGGITQSPKYLFRKEGQNVTLSCEQNLNHDAMYWYRQDPGQGLRLIYYSQIVNDFQKGDIAEGYSVSREKKESFPLTVTSAQKNPTAFYLCASTDRVNQPQHFGDGTRLSIL.

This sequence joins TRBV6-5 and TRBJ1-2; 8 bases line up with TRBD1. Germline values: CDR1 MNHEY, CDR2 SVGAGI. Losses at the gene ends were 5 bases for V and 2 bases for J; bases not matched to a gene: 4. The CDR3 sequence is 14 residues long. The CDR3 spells CASSTDRVNYGYTF. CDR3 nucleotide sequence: TGTGCCAGCAGTACGGACAGGGTAAACTATGGCTACACCTTC.

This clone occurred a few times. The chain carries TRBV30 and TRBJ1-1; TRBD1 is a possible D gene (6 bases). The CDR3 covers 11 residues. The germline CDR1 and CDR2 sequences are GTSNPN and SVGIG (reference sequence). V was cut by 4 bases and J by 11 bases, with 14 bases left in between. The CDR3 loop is CAWTGGPAAFF. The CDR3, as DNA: TGTGCCTGGACGGGGGGCCCGGCGGCTTTCTTT.

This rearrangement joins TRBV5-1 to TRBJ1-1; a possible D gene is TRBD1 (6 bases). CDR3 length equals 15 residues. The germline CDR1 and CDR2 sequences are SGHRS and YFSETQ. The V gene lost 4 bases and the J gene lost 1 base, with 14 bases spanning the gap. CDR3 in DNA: TGCGCCAGCAGCAAACAGGGTGGGAGGAACACTGAAGCTTTCTTT. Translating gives CASSKQGGRNTEAFF.

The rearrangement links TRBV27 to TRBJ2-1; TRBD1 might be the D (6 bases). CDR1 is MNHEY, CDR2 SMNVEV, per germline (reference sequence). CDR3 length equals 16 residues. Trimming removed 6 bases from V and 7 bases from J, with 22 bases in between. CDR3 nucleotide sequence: TGTGCCAGCAGCCGTCAACGACAGGACCGACCAAATGAGCAGTTCTTC. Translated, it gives CASSRQRQDRPNEQFF.

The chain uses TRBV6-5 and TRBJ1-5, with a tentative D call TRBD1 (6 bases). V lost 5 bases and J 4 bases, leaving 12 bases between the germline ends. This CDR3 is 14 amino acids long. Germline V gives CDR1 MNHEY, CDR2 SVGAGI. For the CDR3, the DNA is TGTGCCAGCAGTGAAGGCAGGGGTAATCAGCCCCAGCATTTT. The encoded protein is CASSEGRGNQPQHF.